This T cell receptor (beta chain) originates from a study of T-cell reconstitution after alpha-beta-depleted transplantation in children. This clonotype was picked up a small number of times. A library of TCRbeta sequences, prepared with unique molecular identifiers, was generated. One entry per CDR3 protein results from TCRdb running MiXCR on the PCR reads. The sample records tens of thousands of distinct CDR3 sequences, over 4.5% being singletons. CDR1 is LGHDT and CDR2 is YNNKEL in the germline V gene (reference sequence). The CDR3 is made up of 15 amino acids. The V gene lost 0 bases and the J gene lost 0 bases, with 6 bases spanning the gap.

The rearrangement uses TRBV3-1 and TRBJ2-1, with D unresolved. This specimen was PBMCs, mostly from graft donor cells, taken 60 days after TCRalphabeta/CD19-depleted stem cell transplant. This clonotype was obtained from a female patient aged 2 to 10 who had a stem cell transplant for aplastic anemia, so the T cells may come from the graft donor. This CDR3 reads CASSQDGNSYNEQFF. The CDR3 DNA is TGTGCCAGCAGCCAAGATGGAAACTCCTACAATGAGCAGTTCTTC.